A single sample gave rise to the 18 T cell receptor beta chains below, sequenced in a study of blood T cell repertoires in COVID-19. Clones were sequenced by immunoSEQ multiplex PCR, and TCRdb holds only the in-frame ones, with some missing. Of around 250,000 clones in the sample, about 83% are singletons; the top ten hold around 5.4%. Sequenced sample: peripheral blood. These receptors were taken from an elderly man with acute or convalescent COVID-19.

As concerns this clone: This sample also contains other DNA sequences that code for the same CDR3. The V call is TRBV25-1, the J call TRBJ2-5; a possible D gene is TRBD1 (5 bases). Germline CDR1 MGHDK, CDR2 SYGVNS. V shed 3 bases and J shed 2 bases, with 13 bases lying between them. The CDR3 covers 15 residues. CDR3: CASSDPRQTQETQYF. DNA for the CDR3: TGTGCCAGCAGTGATCCCCGACAGACGCAAGAGACCCAGTACTTC.

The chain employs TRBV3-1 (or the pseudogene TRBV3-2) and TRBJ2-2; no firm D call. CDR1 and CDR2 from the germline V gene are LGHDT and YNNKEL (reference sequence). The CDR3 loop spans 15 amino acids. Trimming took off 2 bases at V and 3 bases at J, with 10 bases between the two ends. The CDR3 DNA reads TGTGCCAGCAGCCAACGTCCCTTAGACACCGGGGAGCTGTTTTTT. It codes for CASSQRPLDTGELFF.

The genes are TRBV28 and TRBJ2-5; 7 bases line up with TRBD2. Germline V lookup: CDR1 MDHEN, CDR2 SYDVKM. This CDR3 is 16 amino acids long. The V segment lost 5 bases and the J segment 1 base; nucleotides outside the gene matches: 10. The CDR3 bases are TGTGCCAGCAGTCGAAGCGGGACGGTGCTCCAAGAGACCCAGTACTTC. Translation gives CASSRSGTVLQETQYF.

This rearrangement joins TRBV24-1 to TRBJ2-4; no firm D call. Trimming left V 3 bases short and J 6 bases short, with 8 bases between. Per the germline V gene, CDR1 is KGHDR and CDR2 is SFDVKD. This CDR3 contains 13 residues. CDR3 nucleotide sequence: TGTGCCACCAGTGATGGGCAGGCAAACATTCAGTACTTC. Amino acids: CATSDGQANIQYF.

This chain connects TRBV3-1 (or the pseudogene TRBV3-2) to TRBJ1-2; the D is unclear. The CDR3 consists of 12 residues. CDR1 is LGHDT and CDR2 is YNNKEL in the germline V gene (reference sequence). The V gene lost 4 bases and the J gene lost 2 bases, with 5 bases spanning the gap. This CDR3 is CASSLQNYGYTF. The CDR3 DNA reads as TGTGCCAGCAGCCTTCAGAACTATGGCTACACCTTC.

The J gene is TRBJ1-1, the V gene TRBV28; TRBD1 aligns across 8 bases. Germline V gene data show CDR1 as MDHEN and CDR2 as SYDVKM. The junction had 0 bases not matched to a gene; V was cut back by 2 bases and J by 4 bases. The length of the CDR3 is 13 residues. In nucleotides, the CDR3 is TGTGCCAGCAGTTTAACAGGGGGCACTGAAGCTTTCTTT. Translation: CASSLTGGTEAFF.

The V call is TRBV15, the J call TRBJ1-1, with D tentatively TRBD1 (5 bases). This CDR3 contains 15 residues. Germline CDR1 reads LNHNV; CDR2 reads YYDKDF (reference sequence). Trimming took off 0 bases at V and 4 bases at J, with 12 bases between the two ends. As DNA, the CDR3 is TGTGCCACCAGCAGAGATGGAGGGGTGGCCACTGAAGCTTTCTTT. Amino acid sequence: CATSRDGGVATEAFF.

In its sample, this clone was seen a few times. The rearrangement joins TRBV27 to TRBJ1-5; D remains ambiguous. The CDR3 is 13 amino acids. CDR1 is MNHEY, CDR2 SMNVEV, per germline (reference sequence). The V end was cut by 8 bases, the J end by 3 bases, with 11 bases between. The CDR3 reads CASRRATNQPQHF. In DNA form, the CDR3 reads TGTGCCAGCCGGAGAGCGACCAATCAGCCCCAGCATTTT.

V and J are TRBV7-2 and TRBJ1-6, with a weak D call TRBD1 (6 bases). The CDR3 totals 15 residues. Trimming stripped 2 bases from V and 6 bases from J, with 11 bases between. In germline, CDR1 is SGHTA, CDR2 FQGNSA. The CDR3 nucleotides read TGTGCCAGCAGCTTACCGACAGGTGTTAATTCACCCCTCCACTTT. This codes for CASSLPTGVNSPLHF.

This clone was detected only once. The CDR3 spells CAWSVRGTRYLEKLFF. Here the CDR3 DNA reads TGTGCCTGGAGTGTTCGCGGCACCAGATACCTTGAAAAACTGTTTTTT. The rearrangement joins TRBV30 to TRBJ1-4, with unresolved D. The CDR3 loop spans 16 amino acids. Germline V CDR1 and CDR2: GTSNPN, SVGIG (reference sequence). V dropped 0 bases and J dropped 7 bases, with 18 bases sitting between them.

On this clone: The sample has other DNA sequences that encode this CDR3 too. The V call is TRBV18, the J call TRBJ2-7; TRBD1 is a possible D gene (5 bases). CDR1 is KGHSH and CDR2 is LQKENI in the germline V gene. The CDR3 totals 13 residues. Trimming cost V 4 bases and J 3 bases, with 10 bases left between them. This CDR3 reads CASSRTDSYEQYF. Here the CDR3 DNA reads TGTGCCAGCTCACGGACCGACAGCTACGAGCAGTACTTC.

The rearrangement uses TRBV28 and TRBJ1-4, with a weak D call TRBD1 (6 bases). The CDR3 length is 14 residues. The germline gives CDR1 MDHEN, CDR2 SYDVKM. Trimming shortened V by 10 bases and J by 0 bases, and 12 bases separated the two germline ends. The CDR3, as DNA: TGTGCCACCTTGGACAGCACAACTAATGAAAAACTGTTTTTT. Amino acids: CATLDSTTNEKLFF.

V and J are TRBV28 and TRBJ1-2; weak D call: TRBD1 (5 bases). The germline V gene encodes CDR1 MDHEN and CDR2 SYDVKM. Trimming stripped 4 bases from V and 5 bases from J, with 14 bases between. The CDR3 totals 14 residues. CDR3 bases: TGTGCCAGCAGTTCTACCACCGGACATTATGGCTACACCTTC. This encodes CASSSTTGHYGYTF.

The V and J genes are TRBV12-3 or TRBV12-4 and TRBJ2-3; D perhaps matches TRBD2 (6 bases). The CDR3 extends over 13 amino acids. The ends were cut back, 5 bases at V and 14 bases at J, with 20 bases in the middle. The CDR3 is CASSPPGLVMRYF. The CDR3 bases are TGTGCCAGCAGTCCACCGGGACTGGTGATGAGGTATTTT.

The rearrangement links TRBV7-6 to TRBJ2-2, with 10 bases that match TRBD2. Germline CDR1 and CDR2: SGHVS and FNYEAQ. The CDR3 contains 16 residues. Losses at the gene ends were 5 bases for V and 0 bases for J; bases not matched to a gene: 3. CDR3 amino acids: CASSLGLAPNTGELFF. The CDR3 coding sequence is TGTGCCAGCAGCCTGGGACTAGCGCCGAACACCGGGGAGCTGTTTTTT.

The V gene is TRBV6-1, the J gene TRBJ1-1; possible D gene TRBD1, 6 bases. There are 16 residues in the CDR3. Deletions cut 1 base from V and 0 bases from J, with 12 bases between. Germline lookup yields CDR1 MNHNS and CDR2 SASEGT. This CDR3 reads CASSEGGGQMNTEAFF. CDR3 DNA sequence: TGTGCCAGCAGTGAAGGCGGGGGGCAGATGAACACTGAAGCTTTCTTT.

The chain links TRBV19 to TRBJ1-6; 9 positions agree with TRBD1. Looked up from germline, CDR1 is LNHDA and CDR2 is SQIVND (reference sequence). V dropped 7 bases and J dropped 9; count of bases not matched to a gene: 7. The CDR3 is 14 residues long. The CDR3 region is CASTRTGVRSPLHF. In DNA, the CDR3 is TGTGCCAGTACCAGGACAGGGGTTCGTTCACCCCTCCACTTT. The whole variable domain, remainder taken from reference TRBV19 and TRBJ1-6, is DGGITQSPKYLFRKEGQNVTLSCEQNLNHDAMYWYRQDPGQGLRLIYYSQIVNDFQKGDIAEGYSVSREKKESFPLTVTSAQKNPTAFYLCASTRTGVRSPLHFGNGTRLTVT.

The CDR3 DNA is TGCGCCCTGGACGGGACTAGCGGTCCAAGAGGCACCGGGGAGCTGTTTTTT. Translation gives CALDGTSGPRGTGELFF. The chain employs TRBV10-1 and TRBJ2-2; 11 positions match TRBD2. CDR1 and CDR2 (germline): WNHNN, SYGVQD (reference sequence). The CDR3 totals 17 residues. V shed 11 bases, J shed 4 bases, and the junction held 15 bases outside the gene matches.